The 9 T cell receptor beta chains listed next were all sequenced from one sample in a study of CD8 T cells in ankylosing spondylitis (dated by TCRdb to the late 2010s). Library generation was performed with 5' RACE. The reads were generated on an Illumina HiSeq 2500. The raw public data were reprocessed by TCRdb itself: fastp quality trimming at Q25, MiXCR clonotype calling, in-frame beta chains only. Entries that share a CDR3 protein sequence are merged under the most common genes and DNA. Counted in this sample were 200,000 to 300,000 distinct CDR3 sequences; roughly 32% of them appeared once. The top ten constitute roughly 4% of the sample. Input material: blood, either unsorted or a sorted T cell fraction (not recorded which). Receptor source: a male donor with ankylosing spondylitis or in good health (not recorded which).

This chain joins TRBV12-3 or TRBV12-4 and TRBJ2-5; 9 bases agree with TRBD2. This CDR3 spans 16 amino acids. V shed 5 bases and J 4 bases; nucleotides not matched to a gene: 11. Here the CDR3 reads CASSPIAGEVSETQYF. CDR3 sequence (DNA): TGTGCCAGCAGTCCCATAGCGGGGGAAGTTTCAGAGACCCAGTACTTC.

V usage is TRBV25-1 and J usage is TRBJ2-7, with D unclear. Germline assignment: CDR1 MGHDK and CDR2 SYGVNS. The CDR3 extends over 12 amino acids. V was cut by 7 bases and J by 3 bases, with 10 bases left in between. The CDR3 loop is CASTGWGYEQYF. CDR3 in DNA: TGTGCCAGCACAGGATGGGGCTACGAGCAGTACTTC.

This clonotype occurred many times. The V gene is TRBV6-1, the J gene TRBJ2-1; D ambiguous. The CDR3 extends over 17 amino acids. V was shortened by 6 bases and J by 5 bases, with 23 bases between the two germline ends. From germline, CDR1 is MNHNS and CDR2 SASEGT. This CDR3 is CASRPPRLAGDHNEQFF. CDR3 DNA sequence: TGTGCCAGCAGACCGCCAAGATTAGCCGGTGACCACAATGAGCAGTTCTTC.

The sample holds a few counts of this clonotype. The rearrangement joins TRBV7-2 to TRBJ1-5; 7 positions match TRBD1. This CDR3 comprises 14 residues. The V and J ends lost 5 bases and 5 bases, in that order; junction bases with no gene match: 6. Germline V gene sequence: CDR1 SGHTA, CDR2 FQGNSA. The CDR3 is CASSRDREDQPQHF. In nucleotides, the CDR3 is TGTGCCAGCAGCCGTGACAGGGAGGATCAGCCCCAGCATTTT.

There are a few counts of this clonotype. The chain links TRBV12-3 or TRBV12-4 to TRBJ1-6; D possibly corresponds to TRBD1 (6 bases). The V end was cut by 5 bases, the J end by 7 bases, with 12 bases between. This CDR3 is built from 14 residues. The CDR3 DNA follows: TGTGCCAGCAGTCAGGGGTCCGTCAATTCACCCCTCCACTTT. Protein: CASSQGSVNSPLHF.

The chain uses TRBV10-3 and TRBJ2-3; possible D gene TRBD1, 7 bases. This CDR3 has 14 amino acids. V gave up 8 bases and J gave up 2 bases, with 14 bases separating them. Germline CDR1 ENHRY, CDR2 SYGVKD. The DNA of the CDR3 is TGTGCCATCCGGGGGACAGCTATCACAGATACGCAGTATTTT. This translates into CAIRGTAITDTQYF.

In its sample, this clonotype was seen many times. The DNA of the CDR3 is TGCAGTGCTAGGGAGACAGGGGTCTATGGCTACACCTTC. It specifies CSARETGVYGYTF. V and J are TRBV20-1 and TRBJ1-2; TRBD1 aligns across 8 bases. CDR1 is DFQATT, CDR2 SNEGSKA, per germline (reference sequence). V lost 3 bases and J lost 4; bases outside the gene matches: 4. The CDR3 has 13 residues.

V gene TRBV7-2 combines with J gene TRBJ2-1, with D perhaps TRBD1 or TRBD2 (5 bases each). Germline CDR1 is SGHTA and CDR2 is FQGNSA. V shed 3 bases and J shed 6 bases, with 9 bases lying between them. The CDR3 runs 13 residues. CDR3 region: CASSFKGSNEQFF. The CDR3 DNA reads TGTGCCAGCAGCTTTAAGGGGAGCAATGAGCAGTTCTTC.

The chain carries TRBV27 and TRBJ2-7; the D is unclear. Germline V gene data show CDR1 as MNHEY and CDR2 as SMNVEV (reference sequence). This CDR3 contains 13 residues. V lost 5 bases, J lost 6 bases, and 14 bases lay in between. Written as DNA, the CDR3 is TGTGCCAGCAGTCTGAGGAGTGTGGCCGAGCAGTACTTC. It translates to CASSLRSVAEQYF.